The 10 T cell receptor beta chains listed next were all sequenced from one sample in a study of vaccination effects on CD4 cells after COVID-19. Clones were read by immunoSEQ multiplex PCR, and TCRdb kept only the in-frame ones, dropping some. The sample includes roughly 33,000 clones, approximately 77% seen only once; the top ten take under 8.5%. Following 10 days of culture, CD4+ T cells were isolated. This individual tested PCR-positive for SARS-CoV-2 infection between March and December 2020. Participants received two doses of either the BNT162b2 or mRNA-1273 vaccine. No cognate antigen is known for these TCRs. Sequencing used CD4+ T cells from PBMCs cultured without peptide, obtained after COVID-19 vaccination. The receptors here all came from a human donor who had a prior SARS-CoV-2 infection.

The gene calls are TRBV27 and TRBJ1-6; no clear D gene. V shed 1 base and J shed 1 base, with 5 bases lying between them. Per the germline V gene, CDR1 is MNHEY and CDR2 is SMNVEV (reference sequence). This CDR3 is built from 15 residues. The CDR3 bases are TGTGCCAGCAGTTTATATGGGTCCTATAATTCACCCCTCCACTTT. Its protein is CASSLYGSYNSPLHF.

CDR3 in amino acids: CSVGGSGRAETQYF. The CDR3 coding sequence is TGCAGCGTTGGGGGGTCGGGACGGGCAGAGACCCAGTACTTC. This chain uses TRBV29-1 with TRBJ2-5; D is tentatively TRBD1 or TRBD2 (5 bases each). The CDR3 length is 14 residues. Germline V gene sequence: CDR1 SQVTM, CDR2 ANQGSEA. Trimming took off 4 bases at V and 4 bases at J, with 16 bases between the two ends.

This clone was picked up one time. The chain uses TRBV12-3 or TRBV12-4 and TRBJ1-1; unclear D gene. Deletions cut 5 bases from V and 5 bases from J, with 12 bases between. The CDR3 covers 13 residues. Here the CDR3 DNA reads TGTGCCAGCAGTCGGACGTACCCGACTGAAGCTTTCTTT. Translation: CASSRTYPTEAFF.

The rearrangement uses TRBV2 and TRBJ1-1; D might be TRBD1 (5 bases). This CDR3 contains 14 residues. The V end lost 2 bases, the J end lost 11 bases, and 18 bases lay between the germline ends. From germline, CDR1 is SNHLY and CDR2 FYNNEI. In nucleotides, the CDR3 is TGTGCCAGCAGTGAACTTGGGGACCTCTCTCGGGCTTTCTTT. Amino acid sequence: CASSELGDLSRAFF.

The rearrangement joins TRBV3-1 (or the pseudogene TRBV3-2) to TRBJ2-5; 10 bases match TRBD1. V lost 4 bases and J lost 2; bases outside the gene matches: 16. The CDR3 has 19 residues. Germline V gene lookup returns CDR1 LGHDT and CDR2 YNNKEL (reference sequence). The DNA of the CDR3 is TGTGCCAGCAGCCGAGAACATCCGGGACAGGGGCTTATACAAGAGACCCAGTACTTC. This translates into CASSREHPGQGLIQETQYF.

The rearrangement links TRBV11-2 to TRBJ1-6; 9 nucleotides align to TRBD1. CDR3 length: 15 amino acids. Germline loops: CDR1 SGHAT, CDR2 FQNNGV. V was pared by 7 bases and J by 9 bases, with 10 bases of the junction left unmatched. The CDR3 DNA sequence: TGTGCCAGCACCCAACAGACAGGGGGGATTTCACCCCTCCACTTT. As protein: CASTQQTGGISPLHF.

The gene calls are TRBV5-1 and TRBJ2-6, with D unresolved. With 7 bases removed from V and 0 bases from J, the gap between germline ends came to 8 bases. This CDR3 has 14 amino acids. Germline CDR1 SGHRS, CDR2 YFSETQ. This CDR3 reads CASGPRSGANVLTF. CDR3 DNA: TGCGCCAGCGGCCCCCGCTCTGGGGCCAACGTCCTGACTTTC.

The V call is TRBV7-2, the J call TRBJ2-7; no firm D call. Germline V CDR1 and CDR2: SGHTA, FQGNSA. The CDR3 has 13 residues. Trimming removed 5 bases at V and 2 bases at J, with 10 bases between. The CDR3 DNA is TGTGCCAGCAGCCCTAGTTCAACCTACGAGCAGTACTTC. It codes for CASSPSSTYEQYF.

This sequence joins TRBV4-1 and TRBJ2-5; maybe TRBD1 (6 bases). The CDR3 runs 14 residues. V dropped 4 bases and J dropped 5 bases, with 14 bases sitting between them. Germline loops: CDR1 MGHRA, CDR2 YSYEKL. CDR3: CASSPQTGVETQYF. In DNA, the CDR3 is TGCGCCAGCAGCCCACAGACAGGTGTGGAGACCCAGTACTTC.

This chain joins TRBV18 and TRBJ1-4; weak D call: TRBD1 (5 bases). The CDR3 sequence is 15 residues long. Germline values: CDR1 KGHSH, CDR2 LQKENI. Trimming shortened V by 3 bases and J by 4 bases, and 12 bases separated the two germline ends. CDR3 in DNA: TGTGCCAGCTCACCTTTGGTGGGGGTTAATGAAAAACTGTTTTTT. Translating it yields CASSPLVGVNEKLFF.